The clone carrying this TCR beta chain was observed a handful of times. This specimen comes from a study of blood T cell repertoires in COVID-19. Trimming at V came to 6 bases and at J to 8 bases, leaving 13 bases not matched to a gene. Germline assignment: CDR1 SNHLY and CDR2 FYNNEI. CDR3 length equals 15 residues. Authors' processing steps: By means of reference gene primer amplification, nucleated cell counts were estimated. Profiling relied on immunoSEQ multiplex PCR, and the TCRdb table lists in-frame clones only, not all of them. V, J and clone size are taken as reported in that table, and D and trimming were inferred from the DNA itself. The sample includes 55,000 to 65,000 clones, under 85% of them seen just once.

This chain joins TRBV2 and TRBJ1-3; 7 bases fit TRBD1. Sample: peripheral blood. The clonotype originates from a man in his sixties with acute or convalescent COVID-19. The CDR3 DNA reads as TGTGCCAGCAGCCCCGCCGGGGACAGAGGATACACCATATATTTT. This translates into CASSPAGDRGYTIYF.